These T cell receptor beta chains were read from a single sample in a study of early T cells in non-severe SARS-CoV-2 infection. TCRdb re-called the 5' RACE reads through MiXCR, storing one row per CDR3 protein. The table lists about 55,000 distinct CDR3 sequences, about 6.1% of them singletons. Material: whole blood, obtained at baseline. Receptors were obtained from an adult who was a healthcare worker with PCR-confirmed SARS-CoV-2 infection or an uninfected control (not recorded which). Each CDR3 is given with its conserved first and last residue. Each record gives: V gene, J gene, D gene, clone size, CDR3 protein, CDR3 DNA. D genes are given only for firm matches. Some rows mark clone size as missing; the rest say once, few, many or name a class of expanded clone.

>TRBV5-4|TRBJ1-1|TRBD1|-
CASRPTGANTEAFF
TGTGCCAGCAGGCCTACAGGGGCGAACACTGAAGCTTTCTTT
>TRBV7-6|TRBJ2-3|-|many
CASSRISESQYF
TGTGCCAGCAGCCGCATTTCGGAGTCGCAGTATTTT
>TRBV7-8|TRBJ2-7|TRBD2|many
CASSFLLAGPYSHEQYF
TGTGCCAGCAGCTTTCTGCTAGCGGGGCCTTATTCCCACGAGCAGTACTTC
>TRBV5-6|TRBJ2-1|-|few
CASSKRAWGNEQFF
TGTGCCAGCAGCAAACGGGCGTGGGGCAATGAGCAGTTCTTC
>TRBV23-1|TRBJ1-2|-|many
CASRKQYTF
TGCGCCAGCCGGAAACAGTACACCTTC
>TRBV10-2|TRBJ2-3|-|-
CASSDQWGTQYF
TGCGCCAGCAGTGATCAATGGGGTACGCAGTATTTT
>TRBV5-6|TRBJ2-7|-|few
CASSFSSGKTYEQYF
TGTGCCAGCAGCTTCTCGTCAGGGAAGACCTACGAGCAGTACTTC
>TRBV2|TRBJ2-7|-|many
CASRDWRTSSYEQYF
TGTGCCAGCAGAGACTGGAGGACGTCCTCCTACGAGCAGTACTTC
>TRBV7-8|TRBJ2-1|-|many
CASSLSRGPNNEQFF
TGTGCCAGCAGCTTATCCCGGGGCCCTAACAATGAGCAGTTCTTC
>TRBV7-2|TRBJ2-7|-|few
CASSLPTRHEQYF
TGTGCCAGCAGCTTACCGACCCGCCACGAGCAGTACTTC
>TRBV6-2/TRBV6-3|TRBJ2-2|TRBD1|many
CASSKGTGFNTGELFF
TGTGCCAGCAGTAAAGGGACAGGGTTCAACACCGGGGAGCTGTTTTTT
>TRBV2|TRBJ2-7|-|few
CASSDFDEQYF
TGTGCCAGCAGTGATTTTGACGAGCAGTACTTC
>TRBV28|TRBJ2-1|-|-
CASGSIRGEQFF
TGTGCCAGCGGAAGTATTAGAGGTGAGCAGTTCTTC
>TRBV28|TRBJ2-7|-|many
CASKVESRRQQYF
TGTGCCAGCAAAGTAGAGTCGCGCCGGCAGCAGTACTTC
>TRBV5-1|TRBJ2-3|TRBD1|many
CASSSQGTGGDTQYF
TGCGCCAGCAGCTCTCAAGGGACAGGGGGAGATACGCAGTATTTT
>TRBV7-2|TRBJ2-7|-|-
CASSPYAAPDLEQYF
TGTGCCAGCAGTCCATATGCAGCACCCGATTTGGAGCAGTACTTC
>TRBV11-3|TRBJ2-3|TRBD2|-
CASSAGLAGTDTQYF
TGTGCCAGCAGCGCGGGACTAGCGGGCACAGATACGCAGTATTTT
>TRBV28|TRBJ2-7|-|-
CASSNIRGRNYEQYF
TGTGCCAGCAGTAATATACGCGGGCGGAACTACGAGCAGTACTTC
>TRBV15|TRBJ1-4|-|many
CATSSSGGTNEKLFF
TGTGCCACCAGCAGTTCGGGGGGGACTAATGAAAAACTGTTTTTT
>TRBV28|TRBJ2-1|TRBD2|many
CASSHRGLAYNEQFF
TGTGCCAGCAGTCACCGTGGACTAGCGTACAATGAGCAGTTCTTC
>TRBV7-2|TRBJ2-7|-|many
CASSSSVYSAFHEQYF
TGTGCCAGCAGCTCATCGGTTTACTCCGCCTTCCACGAGCAGTACTTC
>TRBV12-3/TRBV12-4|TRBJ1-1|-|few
CASNNINTEAFF
TGTGCCAGCAACAACATTAACACTGAAGCTTTCTTT
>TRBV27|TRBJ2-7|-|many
CASTPTGEYDEQYF
TGTGCCAGCACCCCCACGGGGGAATACGACGAGCAGTACTTC
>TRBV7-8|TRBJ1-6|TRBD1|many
CASSLRVRRTGGGNSPLHF
TGTGCCAGCAGCCTCCGTGTGAGGCGGACAGGGGGAGGGAATTCACCCCTCCACTTT
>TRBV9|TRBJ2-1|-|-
CASSPEGDEQFF
TGTGCCAGCAGCCCTGAGGGCGATGAGCAGTTCTTC
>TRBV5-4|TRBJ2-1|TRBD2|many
CASSLTLSGGGMSYNEQFF
TGTGCCAGCAGCTTGACATTGAGCGGGGGGGGTATGTCCTACAATGAGCAGTTCTTC
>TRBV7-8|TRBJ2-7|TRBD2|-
CASSPTLGRGGTYEQYF
TGTGCCAGCAGCCCCACCCTCGGTCGCGGGGGGACCTACGAGCAGTACTTC
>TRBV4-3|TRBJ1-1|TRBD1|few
CASSQDTGQGGTEAFF
TGCGCCAGCAGCCAAGACACCGGACAGGGGGGCACTGAAGCTTTCTTT
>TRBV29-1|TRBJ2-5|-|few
CSTTIIGETQYF
TGCAGCACTACCATAATCGGGGAGACCCAGTACTTC
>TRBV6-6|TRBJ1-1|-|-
CASSLQGNTEAFF
TGTGCCAGCAGTCTACAGGGTAACACTGAAGCTTTCTTT
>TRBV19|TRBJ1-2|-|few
CASSENYGYTF
TGTGCCAGCTCAGAGAACTATGGCTACACCTTC
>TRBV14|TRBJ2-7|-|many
CASSQPGLSEQYF
TGTGCCAGCAGCCAACCGGGCCTTTCCGAGCAGTACTTC
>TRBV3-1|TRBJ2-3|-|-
CASSQDRTITDTQYF
TGTGCCAGCAGCCAAGACAGGACAATTACAGATACGCAGTATTTT
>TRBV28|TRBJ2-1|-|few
CASSLYQREQFF
TGTGCCAGCAGTTTGTACCAGCGTGAGCAGTTCTTC
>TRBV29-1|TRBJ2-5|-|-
CSVVQGPQETQYF
TGCAGCGTTGTCCAGGGGCCTCAAGAGACCCAGTACTTC
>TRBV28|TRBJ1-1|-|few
CALRGNTEAFF
TGTGCCCTAAGGGGGAACACTGAAGCTTTCTTT
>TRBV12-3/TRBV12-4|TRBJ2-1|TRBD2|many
CASSRRGFGGLAVPTSYNEQFF
TGTGCCAGCAGCCGCCGTGGCTTCGGAGGACTAGCAGTCCCCACCTCCTACAATGAGCAGTTCTTC
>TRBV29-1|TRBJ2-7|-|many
CSVEDPTDSYEQYF
TGCAGCGTTGAAGACCCGACAGACTCCTACGAGCAGTACTTC
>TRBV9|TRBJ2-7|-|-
CASSVVYFKKQGAYEQYF
TGTGCCAGCAGCGTAGTCTACTTCAAGAAACAGGGAGCCTACGAGCAGTACTTC
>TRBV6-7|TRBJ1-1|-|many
CASITIEDHTEAFFGQGIWSEAFF
-
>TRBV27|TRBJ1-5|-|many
CASSLGGSLTNQPQHF
TGTGCCAGCAGTTTAGGGGGCAGTTTAACGAATCAGCCCCAGCATTTT
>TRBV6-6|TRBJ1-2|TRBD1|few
CASNRLTGVVGYTF
TGTGCCAGCAACCGATTGACAGGGGTCGTTGGCTACACCTTC
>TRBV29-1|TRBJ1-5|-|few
CSVDGDLNNQPQHF
TGCAGCGTTGACGGAGACTTAAACAATCAGCCCCAGCATTTT
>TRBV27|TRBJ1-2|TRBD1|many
CASSLPEGQGVDGYTF
TGTGCCAGCAGTCTCCCCGAGGGACAGGGAGTCGACGGCTACACCTTC
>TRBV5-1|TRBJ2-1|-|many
CASSLEGLPNEQFF
TGCGCCAGCAGCTTGGAAGGACTACCCAATGAGCAGTTCTTC
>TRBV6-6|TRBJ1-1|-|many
CASSYSTRPAEAFF
TGTGCCAGCAGTTACTCAACCCGACCCGCTGAAGCTTTCTTT
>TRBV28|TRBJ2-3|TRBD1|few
CASSFSGQGYTDTQYF
TGTGCCAGCAGTTTCTCTGGACAGGGGTACACAGATACGCAGTATTTT
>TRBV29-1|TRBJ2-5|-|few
CSVVERRYQETQYF
TGCAGCGTTGTTGAAAGGCGGTACCAAGAGACCCAGTACTTC